This T cell receptor beta chain was identified during a study of Ad26.COV2.S vaccination and SARS-CoV-2 variants. Looking at the study overall: Intramuscularly, Ad26.COV2.S was given either once or twice, 56 days apart.

The CDR3 runs to 12 residues. Germline V gene lookup returns CDR1 SEHNR and CDR2 FQNEAQ (reference sequence). The V gene lost 2 bases and the J gene lost 4 bases, with 6 bases spanning the gap. This clone occurred once. Its antigen is as yet unknown. Study findings and constraints: Responses of spike-specific T cells (both CD8+ and CD4+) reportedly showed substantial breadth after vaccination. Spike-specific TCR breadth in vaccine recipients exceeded that seen in placebo recipients.

As for treatment: around 19 received Ad26.COV2.S at low or high dose, single or two shots; several received placebo; per-sample allocation not given. On day 63 after the first injection, vaccine and placebo recipients gave samples. A Boston adult aged 18-55 years was the donor. The assay was immunoSEQ multiplex PCR, and TCRdb's table has in-frame clones only and misses some. The repertoire consists of some 460,000 clones, with 80% to 90% occurring once and the leading ten covering 1.5% to 2%. The rearrangement links TRBV7-9 to TRBJ2-7; no firm D call. The material was peripheral blood, obtained in a trial of Ad26.COV2.S vaccine versus placebo. This sequence was found in a person aged 18-65 years who received the Ad26.COV2.S COVID-19 vaccine or a placebo. The CDR3 DNA reads as TGTGCCAGCAGCTTATGGGGTTACGAGCAGTACTTC. This codes for CASSLWGYEQYF.